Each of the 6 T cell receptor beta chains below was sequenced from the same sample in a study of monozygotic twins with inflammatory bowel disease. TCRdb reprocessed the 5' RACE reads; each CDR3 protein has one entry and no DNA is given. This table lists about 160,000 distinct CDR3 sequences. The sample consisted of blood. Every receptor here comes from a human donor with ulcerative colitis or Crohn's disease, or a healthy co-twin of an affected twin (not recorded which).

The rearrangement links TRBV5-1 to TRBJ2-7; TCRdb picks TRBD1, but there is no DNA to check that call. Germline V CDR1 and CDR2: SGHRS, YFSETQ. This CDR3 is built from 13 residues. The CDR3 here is CASSYSDRDEQYF.

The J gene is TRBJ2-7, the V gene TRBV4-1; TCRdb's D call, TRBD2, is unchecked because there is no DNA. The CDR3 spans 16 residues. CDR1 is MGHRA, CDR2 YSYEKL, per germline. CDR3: CASSASVASGSYEQYF.

Here the CDR3 reads CSARDLSGGPYEQYF. The chain combines TRBV20-1 with TRBJ2-7; TCRdb lists TRBD1, though no DNA is available to test this call. The CDR3 loop spans 15 amino acids. In germline, CDR1 is DFQATT, CDR2 SNEGSKA (reference sequence).

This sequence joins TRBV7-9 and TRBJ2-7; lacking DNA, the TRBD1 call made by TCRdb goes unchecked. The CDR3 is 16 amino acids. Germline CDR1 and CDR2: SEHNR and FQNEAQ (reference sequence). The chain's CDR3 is CASSSTGGESFDEQYF.

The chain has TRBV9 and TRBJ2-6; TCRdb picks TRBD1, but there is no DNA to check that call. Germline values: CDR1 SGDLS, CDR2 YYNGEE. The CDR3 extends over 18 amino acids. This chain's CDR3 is CASSPDGRGPGGANVLTF.

CDR3 region: CASSVDGRDTQYF. The chain combines TRBV9 with TRBJ2-3; the D call of TRBD1 rests on TCRdb alone, since no DNA is present to check it. Germline CDR1 reads SGDLS; CDR2 reads YYNGEE. The CDR3 sequence is 13 residues long.